This TCR beta chain was obtained from a study of blood T cell repertoires in COVID-19 (dated by TCRdb to the early 2020s). Context from the whole study: Samples covering the acute and convalescent phases of COVID-19 were provided by collaborators in the United States, Italy and Spain. The repertoires were made available in a free public database intended to serve as a resource for research on the immune response to SARS-CoV-2. HLA class I and class II types, where available, came from metadata supplied by the sample provider rather than from assay-based typing. Nearly every sample came with metadata listing a de-identified subject ID, COVID-19 status, age in years and sex. Subjects who had been exposed to COVID-19, were actively infected with it, or had recovered from it provided the deeply sampled blood TCRbeta repertoires that made up the dataset. The samples were drawn from the first 160 participants of the ongoing ImmuneRACE study and from over a thousand subjects provided by 6 global collaborators. The prospective study material was composed of cDNA or gDNA derived from T cells, B-cell-depleted T cells, or PBMCs.

Of note for this clone: The antigen it recognizes is unknown. The record has no base qualities; no much larger clone is one base away.

The collaborating institutions used their own protocols to collect whole blood in K2EDTA tubes. Collaborator samples were shipped for TCRbeta analysis as frozen whole blood, isolated PBMCs, or DNA extracted from either sample type. The immunoSEQ Assay, a bias-controlled multiplex PCR, was used to amplify TCRbeta CDR3 regions from genomic DNA. On the study's bioinformatics: Within the assay, amplification of reference gene primers was used to estimate how many nucleated cells each sample contained. Sequence reads were collapsed and filtered to measure the absolute abundance of every unique TCRbeta CDR3 rearrangement. For each sample, productive Simpson clonality was calculated as the square root of Simpson's diversity index across productive rearrangements. The source is immuneACCESS, and TCRdb retained only in-frame sequences with V and J called. Part of the clones is not carried over; for the studies checked, unresolved V genes explain less than half of this, and the remainder is unexplained. V, J and clone size are taken as reported in that table, and D and trimming were inferred from the DNA itself. The sample contains 140,000 or so clones, approximately 90% of them found a single time. The ten largest clones represent about 9.4% of the sample.

Counted from cysteine to phenylalanine, this CDR3 has 15 amino acids. Only the CDR3 portion is preserved as DNA: 45 bases, with reading frame beginning at the first base. The germline V gene sets CDR1 to SGHRS and CDR2 to YFSETQ. Trimming removed 0 bases from V and 6 bases from J; the gene matches leave 6 bases unexplained. On the study overall, not on this receptor specifically: How much clinical and demographic metadata was included differed by source and by participant, and the metadata was provided uncurated.

The sample consisted of peripheral blood. The TCR originated in a woman aged 45-65 years with active or convalescent COVID-19. The chain is made from TRBV5-1 and TRBJ2-1; TRBD1 fits 7 bases in the junction. The bases read TGCGCCAGCAGCTTGGCTCCAGGGGGAGCCAATGAGCAGTTCTTC. Translated, this is CASSLAPGGANEQFF.